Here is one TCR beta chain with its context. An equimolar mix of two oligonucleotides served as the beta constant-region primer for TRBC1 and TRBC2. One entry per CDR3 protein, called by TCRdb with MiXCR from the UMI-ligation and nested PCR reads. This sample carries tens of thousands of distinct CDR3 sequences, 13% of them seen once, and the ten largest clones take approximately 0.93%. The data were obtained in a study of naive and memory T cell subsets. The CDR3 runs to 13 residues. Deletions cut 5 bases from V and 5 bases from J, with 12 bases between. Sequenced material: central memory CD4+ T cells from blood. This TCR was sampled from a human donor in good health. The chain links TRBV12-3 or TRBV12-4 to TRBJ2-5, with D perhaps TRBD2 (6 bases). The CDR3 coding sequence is TGTGCCAGCAGTCGAGGGGACTGGGAGACCCAGTACTTC. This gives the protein CASSRGDWETQYF.